The 5 T cell receptor beta chains reported below all come from one sample, sequenced in a study of shared clonotypes between healthy human individuals. The method was immunoSEQ multiplex PCR; TCRdb's version includes in-frame clones alone and lacks a portion of them. Of roughly 2.6 million clones listed, around 94% were seen once; the top ten hold about 0.13%. Sequenced: naive CD4+ T cells sorted from blood. As to subset: CD45RA+ positively selected. These receptors were taken from a man between 18 and 29 years old in good health.

The chain uses TRBV5-6 and TRBJ1-6; no reliable D call. This CDR3 is 17 amino acids long. Trimming stripped 0 bases from V and 5 bases from J, with 15 bases between. Germline CDR1 and CDR2: SGHDT and YYEEEE. The CDR3 sequence: CASSLEKHGTNNSPLHF. The CDR3 DNA reads as TGTGCCAGCAGCTTGGAGAAACACGGAACTAATAATTCACCCCTCCACTTT.

This chain connects TRBV18 to TRBJ1-6; the D gene is possibly TRBD1 (5 bases). Trimming cost V 3 bases and J 6 bases, with 12 bases left between them. Germline V CDR1 and CDR2: KGHSH, LQKENI. The CDR3 loop spans 15 amino acids. CDR3 sequence: CASSPQQAPNSPLHF. CDR3 sequence (DNA): TGTGCCAGCTCACCCCAACAGGCGCCTAATTCACCCCTCCACTTT. The full variable domain, with the rest looked up from reference TRBV18 and TRBJ1-6, is NAGVMQNPRHLVRRRGQEARLRCSPMKGHSHVYWYRQLPEEGLKFMVYLQKENIIDESGMPKERFSAEFPKEGPSILRIQQVVRGDSAAYFCASSPQQAPNSPLHFGNGTRLTVT.

This clone occurred a few times. V gene TRBV2 combines with J gene TRBJ1-1; 8 bases map to TRBD1. Germline lookup yields CDR1 SNHLY and CDR2 FYNNEI. J gave up 11 bases and V 10 bases, and 12 bases lay outside the gene matches. This CDR3 has 12 amino acids. The DNA for the CDR3 is TGTGCCACCGGACAGGGAATGGGTTCGGCTTTCTTT. It specifies CATGQGMGSAFF.

The CDR3 is CASSLGTGGRYEQYF. In DNA form, the CDR3 reads TGTGCCAGCTCCCTAGGGACAGGGGGTCGGTACGAGCAGTACTTC. The V gene is TRBV18, the J gene TRBJ2-7; 11 bases map to TRBD1. From germline, CDR1 is KGHSH and CDR2 LQKENI. The CDR3 loop spans 15 amino acids. Trimming removed 6 bases from V and 4 bases from J; junction bases left unmatched: 8. Based on the CDR3 plus reference TRBV18 and TRBJ2-7, the full variable domain is NAGVMQNPRHLVRRRGQEARLRCSPMKGHSHVYWYRQLPEEGLKFMVYLQKENIIDESGMPKERFSAEFPKEGPSILRIQQVVRGDSAAYFCASSLGTGGRYEQYFGPGTRLTVT.

This chain links TRBV5-5 with TRBJ2-2, with TRBD2 matching 10 bases. The CDR3 runs 14 residues. V dropped 7 bases and J dropped 4; count of bases not matched to a gene: 4. In germline, CDR1 is SGHKS, CDR2 YYEKEE (reference sequence). CDR3 in amino acids: CASWIAGGTGELFF. As DNA, the CDR3 is TGTGCCAGCTGGATAGCGGGGGGCACCGGGGAGCTGTTTTTT.